These 6 T cell receptor beta chains share one sample of origin, sequenced in a study of blood T cell repertoires in COVID-19 (dated by TCRdb to the early 2020s). The library was built by means of the immunoSEQ multiplex PCR assay. The source is immuneACCESS, and TCRdb retained only in-frame sequences with V and J called. Part of the clones is not carried over; for the studies checked, unresolved V genes explain less than half of this, and the remainder is unexplained. The sample table contains approximately 200,000 clones; only one count was recorded for roughly nine tenths of them. Of the sample, under 3% is held by the ten largest clones. Material: PBMCs or T cells enriched from blood (not recorded which). The origin of the receptors is a woman between 40 and 55 years old with acute COVID-19.

V is TRBV11-2 and J is TRBJ2-1; 10 positions agree with TRBD2. The CDR3 extends over 15 amino acids. Germline trimming cut 5 bases from V and 5 bases from J; bases unmatched to any gene: 6. Germline CDR1 reads SGHAT; CDR2 reads FQNNGV. CDR3 amino acids: CASSPWTSGHNEQFF. The CDR3 nucleotides are TGTGCCAGCAGCCCCTGGACTAGCGGCCACAATGAGCAGTTCTTC.

This chain joins TRBV7-3 and TRBJ2-7, with a tentative D call TRBD1 (6 bases). CDR3 length equals 15 residues. With 1 base removed from V and 0 bases from J, the gap between germline ends came to 10 bases. Germline loops: CDR1 SGHTA, CDR2 FQGTGA. CDR3 amino acids: CASSLNQGSSYEQYF. The CDR3 DNA follows: TGTGCCAGCAGCTTAAACCAGGGGAGCTCCTACGAGCAGTACTTC.

In regard to this clone: Other nucleotide sequences in the sample specify the same CDR3. The chain recombines TRBV7-3 with TRBJ2-7; 8 bases line up with TRBD1. This CDR3 region has 13 residues. V was pared by 5 bases and J by 4 bases, with 4 bases of the junction left unmatched. CDR1 SGHTA and CDR2 FQGTGA come from the germline V gene. DNA of the CDR3: TGTGCCAGCAGCCCCGGACAGGGTTACGAGCAGTACTTC. Translated, it gives CASSPGQGYEQYF.

The chain joins TRBV14 to TRBJ1-1; D is unresolved. With 4 bases removed from V and 0 bases from J, the gap between germline ends came to 6 bases. The CDR3 is made up of 13 amino acids. The germline V gene encodes CDR1 SGHDN and CDR2 FVKESK. The CDR3 is CASSLTVNTEAFF. The CDR3 DNA reads as TGTGCCAGCAGCCTCACAGTGAACACTGAAGCTTTCTTT.

The V call is TRBV2, the J call TRBJ1-2, with 10 bases matching TRBD1. Germline loops: CDR1 SNHLY, CDR2 FYNNEI. V trimming: 8 bases; J trimming: 8 bases; junction bases outside the gene matches: 32. The CDR3 totals 21 residues. In nucleotides, the CDR3 is TGTGCCAGCTACGGAGGCTTTAATTCTCCGGGACAGGGGTTGGCGCTGAGAGGCTACACCTTC. Protein sequence: CASYGGFNSPGQGLALRGYTF. Filled out from reference TRBV2 and TRBJ1-2, the complete variable domain reads EPEVTQTPSHQVTQMGQEVILRCVPISNHLYFYWYRQILGQKVEFLVSFYNNEISEKSEIFDDQFSVERPDGSNFTLKIRSTKLEDSAMYFCASYGGFNSPGQGLALRGYTFGSGTRLTVV.

This chain links TRBV19 with TRBJ2-2; no clear D. The ends were cut back, 7 bases at V and 4 bases at J, with 13 bases in the middle. Germline assignment: CDR1 LNHDA and CDR2 SQIVND (reference sequence). The CDR3 totals 14 residues. In nucleotides, the CDR3 is TGTGCCAGTACCCCCCCCGGGTTCACCGGGGAGCTGTTTTTT. Its translation is CASTPPGFTGELFF.